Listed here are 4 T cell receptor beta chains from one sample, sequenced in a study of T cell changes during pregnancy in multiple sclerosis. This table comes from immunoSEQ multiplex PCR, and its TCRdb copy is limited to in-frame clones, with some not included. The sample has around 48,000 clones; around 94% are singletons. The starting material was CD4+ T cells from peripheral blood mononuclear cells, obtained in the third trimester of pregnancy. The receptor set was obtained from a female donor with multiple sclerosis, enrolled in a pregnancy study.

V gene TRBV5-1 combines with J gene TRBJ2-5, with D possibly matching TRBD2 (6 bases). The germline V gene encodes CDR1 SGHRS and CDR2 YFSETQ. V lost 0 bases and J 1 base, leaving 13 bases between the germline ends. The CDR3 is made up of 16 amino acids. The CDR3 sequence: CASSLAGLALQETQYF. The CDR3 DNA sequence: TGCGCCAGCAGCTTGGCGGGGCTAGCGCTCCAAGAGACCCAGTACTTC. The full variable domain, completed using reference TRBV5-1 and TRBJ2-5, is KAGVTQTPRYLIKTRGQQVTLSCSPISGHRSVSWYQQTPGQGLQFLFEYFSETQRNKGNFPGRFSGRQFSNSRSEMNVSTLELGDSALYLCASSLAGLALQETQYFGPGTRLLVL.

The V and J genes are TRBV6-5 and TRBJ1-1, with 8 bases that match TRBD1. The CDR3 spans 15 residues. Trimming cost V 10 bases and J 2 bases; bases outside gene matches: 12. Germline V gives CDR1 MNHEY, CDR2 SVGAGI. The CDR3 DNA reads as TGTGCCACCCGAGAGACAGGGGCAAGAAACACTGAAGCTTTCTTT. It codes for CATRETGARNTEAFF.

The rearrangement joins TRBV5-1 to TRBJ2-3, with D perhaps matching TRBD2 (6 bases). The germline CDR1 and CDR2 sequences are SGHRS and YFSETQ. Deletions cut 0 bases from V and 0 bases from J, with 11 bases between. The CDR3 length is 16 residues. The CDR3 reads CASSLGGGTSTDTQYF. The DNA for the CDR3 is TGCGCCAGCAGCTTGGGAGGTGGGACTAGCACAGATACGCAGTATTTT.

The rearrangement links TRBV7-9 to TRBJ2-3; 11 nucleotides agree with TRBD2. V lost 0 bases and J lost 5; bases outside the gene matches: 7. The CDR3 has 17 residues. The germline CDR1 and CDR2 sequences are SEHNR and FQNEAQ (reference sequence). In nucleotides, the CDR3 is TGTGCCAGCAGCTTAGCACTTCTAGCGGGAGGAGAAGATACGCAGTATTTT. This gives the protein CASSLALLAGGEDTQYF.